This T cell receptor beta chain emerged from a study of cytomegalovirus exposure and HLA in healthy donors. The PCR ran on 60 Vbeta and 13 Jbeta primers. Here immunoSEQ multiplex PCR was the method, and the copy in TCRdb shows in-frame clones only, minus some. The sample has 60,000 or so clones. A remark on this clone: Its antigen is unidentified.

The CDR3 contains 14 residues. CDR1 is MGHRA and CDR2 is YSYEKL in the germline V gene. V gave up 4 bases and J gave up 7 bases, with 15 bases separating them. Regarding the study as a whole: Most of the TCR beta V segments (in an earlier analysis) were productive either about 90% or about 30% of the time. HLA alleles were associated with 16,000 or so TCR beta sequences in a later analysis at 0.05 false discovery rate.

The TCR comes from a woman aged 18 to 35 in good health and CMV-seronegative. The chain uses TRBV4-1 and TRBJ2-3; tentatively, D is TRBD2 (6 bases). The sample consisted of PBMCs. CDR3 sequence reads: CASSRGETTNTQYF. The CDR3 coding sequence is TGCGCCAGCAGCCGCGGGGAAACCACCAATACGCAGTATTTT.